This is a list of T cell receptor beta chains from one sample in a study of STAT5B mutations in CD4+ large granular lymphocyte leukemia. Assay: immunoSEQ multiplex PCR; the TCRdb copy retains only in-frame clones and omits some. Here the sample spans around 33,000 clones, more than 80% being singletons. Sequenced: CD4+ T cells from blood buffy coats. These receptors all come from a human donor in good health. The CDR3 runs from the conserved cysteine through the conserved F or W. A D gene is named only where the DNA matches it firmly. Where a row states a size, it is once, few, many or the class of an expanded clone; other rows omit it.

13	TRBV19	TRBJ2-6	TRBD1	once	TGTGCCAGTAGTAGGACAGGGGTCAACGTCCTGACTTTC	CASSRTGVNVLTF
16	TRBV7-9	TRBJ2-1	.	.	TGTGCCAGCAGCTTAGGGGCGGGACAGTTCCAACCTGAGCAGTTCTTC	CASSLGAGQFQPEQFF
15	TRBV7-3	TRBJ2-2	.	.	TGTGCCAGCAGCTTAAAGGCGGGACTTACCGGGGAGCTGTTTTTT	CASSLKAGLTGELFF
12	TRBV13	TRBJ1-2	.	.	TGTGCCAGCGGCGCAGGGCAGCGTGGCTACACCTTC	CASGAGQRGYTF
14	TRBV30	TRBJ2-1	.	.	TGTGCCTGGGGGCTTGCGGGGGCCGCGCGTGAGCAGTTCTTC	CAWGLAGAAREQFF
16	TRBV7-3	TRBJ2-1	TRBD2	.	TGTGCCAGCAGCTTATTTGCTAGCGGGAGTGCTAATGAGCAGTTCTTC	CASSLFASGSANEQFF
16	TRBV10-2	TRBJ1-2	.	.	TGCGCCATTCACCCGGGACAAGCGGGCGCGGCGGGTGGCTACACCTTC	CAIHPGQAGAAGGYTF
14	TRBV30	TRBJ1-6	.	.	TGTGCCTGGAGTAGGGGACAAGATAATTCACCCCTCCACTTT	CAWSRGQDNSPLHF
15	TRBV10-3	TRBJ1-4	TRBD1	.	TGTGCCATCAGTGAGTTGACAGGGGGCCGGGAAAAACTGTTTTTT	CAISELTGGREKLFF
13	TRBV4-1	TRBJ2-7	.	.	TGCGCCAGCAGCCAAGTTCGGTCCTACGAGCAGTACTTC	CASSQVRSYEQYF
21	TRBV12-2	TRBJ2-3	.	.	TGTGCAAGTCGCTTGGCCTTTTGTTGGGACAGGGGGACCTCTAGCACAGATACGCAGTATTTT	CASRLAFCWDRGTSSTDTQYF
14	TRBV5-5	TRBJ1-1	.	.	TGTGCCAGCAGCTTGGAGGGATGGAACACTGAAGCTTTCTTT	CASSLEGWNTEAFF
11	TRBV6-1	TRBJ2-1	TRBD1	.	TGTGCCAGCAGCGACAGGGGAGAGCAGTTCTTC	CASSDRGEQFF
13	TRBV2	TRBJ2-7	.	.	TGTGCCAGCAGGCCGGGGGTAGCGAACGAGCAGTACTTC	CASRPGVANEQYF
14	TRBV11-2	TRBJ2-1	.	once	TGTGCCAGCAGCTTATCCAGCTCCTACAATGAGCAGTTCTTC	CASSLSSSYNEQFF
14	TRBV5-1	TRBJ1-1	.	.	TGCGCCAGCAGCTTGGTGGGGTTGAACACTGAAGCTTTCTTT	CASSLVGLNTEAFF
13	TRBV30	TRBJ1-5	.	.	TGTGCCTGGAGCGCAGGGTACAATCAGCCCCAGCATTTT	CAWSAGYNQPQHF
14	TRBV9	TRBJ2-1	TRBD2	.	TGTGCCAGCGGAAGGACTAGCGGGCGTAATGAGCAGTTCTTC	CASGRTSGRNEQFF
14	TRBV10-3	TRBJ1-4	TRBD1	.	TGTGCCAGCAAGGAGGGACAGGGCGGTGAAAAACTGTTTTTT	CASKEGQGGEKLFF
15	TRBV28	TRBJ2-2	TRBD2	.	TGTGCCAGCAGTTCTCAAGCGGGAGGGACCGGGGAGCTGTTTTTT	CASSSQAGGTGELFF
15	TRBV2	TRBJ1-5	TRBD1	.	TGTGCCAGCAGTGGGACAGGGGGCGGCAATCAGCCCCAGCATTTT	CASSGTGGGNQPQHF
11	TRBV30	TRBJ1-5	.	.	TGTGCCTGGAGTTCGCAGACGACCCAGCATTTT	CAWSSQTTQHF
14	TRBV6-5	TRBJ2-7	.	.	TGTGCCAGCAGTTCCCGGGACGGGTCCTACGAGCAGTACTTC	CASSSRDGSYEQYF
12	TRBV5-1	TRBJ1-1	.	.	TGCGCCAGCAGCGTCGGGTTGGCTGAAGCTTTCTTT	CASSVGLAEAFF